What follows is one T cell receptor (beta chain) and its context. This table comes from immunoSEQ multiplex PCR, and its TCRdb copy is limited to in-frame clones, with some not included. The repertoire holds roughly 54,000 clones, with about nine tenths as singletons. Germline lookup yields CDR1 LNHDA and CDR2 SQIVND (reference sequence). This CDR3 has 15 amino acids. Germline trimming cut 4 bases from V and 10 bases from J; bases unmatched to any gene: 6. The sample belongs to a study of T cell changes during pregnancy in multiple sclerosis. This clonotype originated in a female donor with multiple sclerosis, enrolled in a pregnancy study. The chain combines TRBV19 with TRBJ1-6, with 11 bases matching TRBD1. The sample was CD4+ T cells from peripheral blood mononuclear cells, taken after pregnancy. The CDR3 sequence is CASSTGTGGISPLHF. In DNA form, the CDR3 reads TGTGCCAGTAGTACCGGGACAGGGGGAATATCACCCCTCCACTTT.